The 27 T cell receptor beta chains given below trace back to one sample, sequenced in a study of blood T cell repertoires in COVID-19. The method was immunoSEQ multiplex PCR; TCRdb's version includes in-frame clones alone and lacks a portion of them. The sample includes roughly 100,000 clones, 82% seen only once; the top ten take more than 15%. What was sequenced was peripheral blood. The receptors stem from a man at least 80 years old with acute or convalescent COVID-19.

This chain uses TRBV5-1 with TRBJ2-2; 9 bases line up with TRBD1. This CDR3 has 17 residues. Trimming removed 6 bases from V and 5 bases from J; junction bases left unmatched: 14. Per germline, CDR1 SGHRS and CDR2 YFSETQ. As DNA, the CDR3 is TGCGCCAGCACCATCCTCGGGGGGACAGGGTCGACCGGGGAGCTGTTTTTT. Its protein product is CASTILGGTGSTGELFF.

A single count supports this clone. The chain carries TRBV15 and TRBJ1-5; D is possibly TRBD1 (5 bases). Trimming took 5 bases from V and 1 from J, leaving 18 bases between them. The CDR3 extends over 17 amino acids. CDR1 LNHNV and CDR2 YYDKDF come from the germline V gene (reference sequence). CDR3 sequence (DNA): TGTGCCACCAGCCCACTTAGGGGAGGGTGGAGCAATCAGCCCCAGCATTTT. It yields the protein CATSPLRGGWSNQPQHF. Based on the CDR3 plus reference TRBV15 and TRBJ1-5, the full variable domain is DAMVIQNPRYQVTQFGKPVTLSCSQTLNHNVMYWYQQKSSQAPKLLFHYYDKDFNNEADTPDNFQSRRPNTSFCFLDIRSPGLGDTAMYLCATSPLRGGWSNQPQHFGDGTRLSIL.

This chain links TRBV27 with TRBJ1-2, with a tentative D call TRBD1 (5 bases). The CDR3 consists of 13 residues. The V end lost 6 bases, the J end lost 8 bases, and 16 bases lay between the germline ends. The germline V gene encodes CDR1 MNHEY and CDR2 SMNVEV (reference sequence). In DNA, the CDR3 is TGTGCCAGCAGCCTACTGAGATCAGGGGGCTACACCTTC. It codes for CASSLLRSGGYTF.

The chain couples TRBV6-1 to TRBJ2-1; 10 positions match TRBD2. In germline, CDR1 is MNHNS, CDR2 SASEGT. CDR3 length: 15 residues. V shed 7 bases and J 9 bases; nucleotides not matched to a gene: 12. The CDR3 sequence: CASTQASGSSIEQFF. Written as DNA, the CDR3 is TGTGCCAGCACCCAAGCTAGCGGGAGTTCTATTGAGCAGTTCTTC.

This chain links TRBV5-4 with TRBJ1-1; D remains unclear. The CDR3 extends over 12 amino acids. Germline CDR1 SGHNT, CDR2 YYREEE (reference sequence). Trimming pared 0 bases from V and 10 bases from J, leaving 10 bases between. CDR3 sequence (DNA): TGTGCCAGCAGCTTGGATTACGGGTTAGCTTTCTTT. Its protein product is CASSLDYGLAFF.

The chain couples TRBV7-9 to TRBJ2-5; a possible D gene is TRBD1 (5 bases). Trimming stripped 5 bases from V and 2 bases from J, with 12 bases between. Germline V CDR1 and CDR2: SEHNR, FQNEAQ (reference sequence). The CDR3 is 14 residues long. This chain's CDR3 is CASSPGRTQETQYF. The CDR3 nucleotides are TGTGCCAGCAGCCCCGGGCGGACACAAGAGACCCAGTACTTC. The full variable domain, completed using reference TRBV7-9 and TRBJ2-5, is DTGVSQNPRHKITKRGQNVTFRCDPISEHNRLYWYRQTLGQGPEFLTYFQNEAQLEKSRLLSDRFSAERPKGSFSTLEIQRTEQGDSAMYLCASSPGRTQETQYFGPGTRLLVL.

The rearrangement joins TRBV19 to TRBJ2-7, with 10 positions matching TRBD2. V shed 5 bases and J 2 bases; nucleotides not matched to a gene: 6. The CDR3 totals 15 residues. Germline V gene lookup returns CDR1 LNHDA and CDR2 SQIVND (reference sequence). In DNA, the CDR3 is TGTGCCAGTAGTTCCTCTAGCGGGGGACCCTACGAGCAGTACTTC. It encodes CASSSSSGGPYEQYF.

CDR3: CAWSPGGYEQYF. The CDR3 DNA reads as TGTGCCTGGAGTCCAGGGGGCTACGAGCAGTACTTC. The chain couples TRBV30 to TRBJ2-7; 7 bases match TRBD1. V dropped 2 bases and J dropped 3; count of bases not matched to a gene: 1. The germline CDR1 and CDR2 sequences are GTSNPN and SVGIG (reference sequence). The CDR3 consists of 12 residues.

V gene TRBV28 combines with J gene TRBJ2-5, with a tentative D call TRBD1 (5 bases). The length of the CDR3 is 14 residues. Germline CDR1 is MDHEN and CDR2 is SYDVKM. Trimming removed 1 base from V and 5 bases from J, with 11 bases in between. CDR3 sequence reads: CASSLSGRAETQYF. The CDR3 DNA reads TGTGCCAGCAGTTTATCAGGCAGGGCGGAGACCCAGTACTTC.

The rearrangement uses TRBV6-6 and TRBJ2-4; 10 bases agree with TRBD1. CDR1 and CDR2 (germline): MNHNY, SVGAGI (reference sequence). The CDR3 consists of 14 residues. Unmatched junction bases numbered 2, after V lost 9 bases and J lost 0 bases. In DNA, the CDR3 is TGTGCCAGTCGGACAGGGGGAGCCAAAAACATTCAGTACTTC. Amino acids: CASRTGGAKNIQYF.

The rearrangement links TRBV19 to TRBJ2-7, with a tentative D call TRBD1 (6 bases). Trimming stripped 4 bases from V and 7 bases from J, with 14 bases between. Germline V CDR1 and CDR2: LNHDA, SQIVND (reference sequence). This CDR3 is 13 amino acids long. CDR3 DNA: TGTGCCAGTAGTAGCAGGACAGCGGAAGAGCAGTACTTC. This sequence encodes CASSSRTAEEQYF.

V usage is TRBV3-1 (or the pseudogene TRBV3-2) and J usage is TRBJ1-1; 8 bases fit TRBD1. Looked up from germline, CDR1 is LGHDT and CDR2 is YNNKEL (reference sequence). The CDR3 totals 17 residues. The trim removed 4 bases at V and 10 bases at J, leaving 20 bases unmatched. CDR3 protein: CASSLPPAPQGGGGAFF. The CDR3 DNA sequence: TGTGCCAGCAGCCTCCCCCCCGCCCCACAGGGGGGCGGAGGAGCTTTCTTT.

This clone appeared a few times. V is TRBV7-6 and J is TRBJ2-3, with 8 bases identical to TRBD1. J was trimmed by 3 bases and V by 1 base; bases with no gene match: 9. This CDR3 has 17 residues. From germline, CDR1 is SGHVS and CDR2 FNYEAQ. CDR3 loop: CASSLVSGGAYTDTQYF. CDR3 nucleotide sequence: TGTGCCAGCAGCTTAGTGTCAGGGGGCGCCTATACAGATACGCAGTATTTT.

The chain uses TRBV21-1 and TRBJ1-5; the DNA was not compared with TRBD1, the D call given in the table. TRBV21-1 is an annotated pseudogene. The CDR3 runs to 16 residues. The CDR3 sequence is CASSLYPGRVNQPQHF. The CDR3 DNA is TGTGCCAGCAGCCTCTATCCGGGCAGGGTGAATCAGCCCCAGCATTTT.

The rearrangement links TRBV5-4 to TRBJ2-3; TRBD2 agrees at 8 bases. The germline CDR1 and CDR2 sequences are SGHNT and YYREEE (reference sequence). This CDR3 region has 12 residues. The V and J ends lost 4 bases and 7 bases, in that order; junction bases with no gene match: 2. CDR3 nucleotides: TGTGCCAGCAGCCCGGGGGGGAATACGCAGTATTTT. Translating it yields CASSPGGNTQYF.

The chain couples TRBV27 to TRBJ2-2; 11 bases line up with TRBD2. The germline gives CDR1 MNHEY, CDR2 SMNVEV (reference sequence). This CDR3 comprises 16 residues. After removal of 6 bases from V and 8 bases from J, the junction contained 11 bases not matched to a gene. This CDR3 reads CASSHGLAGSGGELFF. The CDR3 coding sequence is TGTGCCAGCAGCCACGGACTAGCGGGCTCAGGGGGGGAGCTGTTTTTT.

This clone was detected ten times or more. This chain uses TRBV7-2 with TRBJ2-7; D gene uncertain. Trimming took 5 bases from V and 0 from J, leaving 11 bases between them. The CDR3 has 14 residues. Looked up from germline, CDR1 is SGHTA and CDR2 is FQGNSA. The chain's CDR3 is CASSPQTSSYEQYF. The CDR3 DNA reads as TGTGCCAGCAGCCCCCAAACAAGCTCCTACGAGCAGTACTTC.

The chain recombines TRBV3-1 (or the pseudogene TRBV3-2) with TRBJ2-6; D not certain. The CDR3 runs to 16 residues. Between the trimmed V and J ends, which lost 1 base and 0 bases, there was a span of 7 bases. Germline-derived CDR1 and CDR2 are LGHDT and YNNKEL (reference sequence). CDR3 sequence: CASSQGAHSGANVLTF. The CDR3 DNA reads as TGTGCCAGCAGCCAAGGGGCCCACTCTGGGGCCAACGTCCTGACTTTC.

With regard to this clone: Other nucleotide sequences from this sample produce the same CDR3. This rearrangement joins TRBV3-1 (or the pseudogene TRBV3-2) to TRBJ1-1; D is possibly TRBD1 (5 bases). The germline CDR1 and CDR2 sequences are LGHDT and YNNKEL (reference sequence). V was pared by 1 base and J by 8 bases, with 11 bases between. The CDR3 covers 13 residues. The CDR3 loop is CASSQGGRPEAFF. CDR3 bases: TGTGCCAGCAGCCAAGGGGGGAGGCCAGAAGCTTTCTTT.

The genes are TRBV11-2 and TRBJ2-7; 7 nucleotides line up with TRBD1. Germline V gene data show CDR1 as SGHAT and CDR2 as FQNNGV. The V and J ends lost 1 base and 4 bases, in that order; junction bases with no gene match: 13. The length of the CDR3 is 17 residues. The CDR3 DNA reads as TGTGCCAGCAGCTTAGTCCTCCTCCGGGACAGACCTTACGAGCAGTACTTC. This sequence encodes CASSLVLLRDRPYEQYF.

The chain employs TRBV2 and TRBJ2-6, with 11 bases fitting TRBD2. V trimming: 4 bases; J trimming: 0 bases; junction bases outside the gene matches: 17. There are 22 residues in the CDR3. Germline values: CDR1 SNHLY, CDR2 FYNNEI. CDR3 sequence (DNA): TGTGCCAGCAGTGCGACGGGCCCCTTAAGACTAGCGGGAACCTCTGGGGCCAACGTCCTGACTTTC. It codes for CASSATGPLRLAGTSGANVLTF.

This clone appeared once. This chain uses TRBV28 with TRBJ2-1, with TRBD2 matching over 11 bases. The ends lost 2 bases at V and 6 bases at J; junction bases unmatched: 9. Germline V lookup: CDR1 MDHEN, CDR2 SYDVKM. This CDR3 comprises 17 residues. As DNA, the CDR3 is TGTGCCAGCAGTTTAGAGCTAGCGGGGGGCAGTGGCAATGAGCAGTTCTTC. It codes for CASSLELAGGSGNEQFF.

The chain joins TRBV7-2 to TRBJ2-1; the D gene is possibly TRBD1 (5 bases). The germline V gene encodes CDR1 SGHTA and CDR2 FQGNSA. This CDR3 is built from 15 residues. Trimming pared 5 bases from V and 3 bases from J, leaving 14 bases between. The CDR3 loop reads CASSPRQSFYNEQFF. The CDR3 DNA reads TGTGCCAGCAGCCCGAGACAGAGTTTCTACAATGAGCAGTTCTTC. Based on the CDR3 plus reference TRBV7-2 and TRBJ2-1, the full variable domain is GAGVSQSPSNKVTEKGKDVELRCDPISGHTALYWYRQSLGQGLEFLIYFQGNSAPDKSGLPSDRFSAERTGGSVSTLTIQRTQQEDSAVYLCASSPRQSFYNEQFFGPGTRLTVL.

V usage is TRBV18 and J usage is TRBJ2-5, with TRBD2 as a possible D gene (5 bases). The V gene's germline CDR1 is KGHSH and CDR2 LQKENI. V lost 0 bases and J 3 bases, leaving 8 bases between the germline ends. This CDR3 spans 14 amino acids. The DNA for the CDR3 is TGTGCCAGCTCACCACCGGGAGTCGAAGAGACCCAGTACTTC. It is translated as CASSPPGVEETQYF.

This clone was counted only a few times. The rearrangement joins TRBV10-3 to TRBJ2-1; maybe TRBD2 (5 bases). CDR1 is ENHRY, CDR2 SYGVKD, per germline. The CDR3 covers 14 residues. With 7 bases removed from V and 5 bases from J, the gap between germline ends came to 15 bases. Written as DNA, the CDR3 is TGTGCCATCAAACCGAGCGGAGGAGACAATGAGCAGTTCTTC. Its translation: CAIKPSGGDNEQFF.

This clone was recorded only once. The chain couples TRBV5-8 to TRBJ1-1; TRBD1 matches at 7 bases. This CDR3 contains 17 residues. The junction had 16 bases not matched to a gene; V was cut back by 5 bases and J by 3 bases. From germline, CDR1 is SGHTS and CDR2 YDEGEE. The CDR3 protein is CASRAILKGQTDTEAFF. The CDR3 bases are TGTGCCAGCAGGGCGATATTAAAGGGACAGACGGACACTGAAGCTTTCTTT.

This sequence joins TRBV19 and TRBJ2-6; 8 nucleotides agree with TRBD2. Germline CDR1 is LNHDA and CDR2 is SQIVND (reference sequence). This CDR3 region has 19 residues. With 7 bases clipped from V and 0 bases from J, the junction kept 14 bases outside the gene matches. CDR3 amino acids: CASNPRGGSPTSGANVLTF. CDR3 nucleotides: TGTGCCAGTAACCCTCGGGGGGGCTCTCCCACCTCTGGGGCCAACGTCCTGACTTTC. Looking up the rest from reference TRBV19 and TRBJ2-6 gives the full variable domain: DGGITQSPKYLFRKEGQNVTLSCEQNLNHDAMYWYRQDPGQGLRLIYYSQIVNDFQKGDIAEGYSVSREKKESFPLTVTSAQKNPTAFYLCASNPRGGSPTSGANVLTFGAGSRLTVL.